This TCR beta chain was captured in a study of CD8+CD57+ T cells in acquired aplastic anemia (dated by TCRdb to the late 2010s). Background on the whole study: DNA extracted from sorted CD4+ and CD8+ cells had a mean of 3.2 ug, with a range of roughly 0.17 to 27.4 ug. Healthy donor samples averaged approximately 10 million reads for CD4+ and fewer than 12 million for CD8+ cells. General study outcomes and caveats: Between patients and healthy controls, no significant difference in CD8+ Simpson's diversity was found (P=0.060). Although 25 to 30 CD8+ CDR3 sequences were shared by patients and controls, these sequences appeared highly expressed in patients and within the immunodominant clones of patients.

Of note for this clonotype: This receptor's antigen is unknown. Base-call qualities are not available, and no considerably larger clone is one nucleotide away.

In this study, sorted CD4+ and CD8+ T cells from the blood of healthy subjects and of severe aplastic anemia patients had their TCR repertoires deep-sequenced. Ficoll-Paque density gradient centrifugation was used to isolate peripheral blood mononuclear cells. CD4+ and CD8+ T cells were sorted by FACS or magnetic beads before DNA extraction. Genomic DNA served as template for TCR beta VDJ combination and CDR3 sequence profiling. An Illumina HiSeq 2000 was the platform used for TCR repertoire sequencing. In the authors' own workflow: TRBV/TRBJ rearrangement plots, CDR3 size and DJ length profiles, and Simpson's diversity index were used to assess repertoires. The most abundant DNA sequence in the deep sequencing data was defined as the immunodominant clone. CDR3 amino acid sequences were screened for sharing across subjects and were compared with published repertoires and the VDJdb database. Clones were called with MiXCR by TCRdb after fastp trimmed the public reads at Q25, and only in-frame beta chains were retained. Here each entry gathers all rows of one CDR3 protein and keeps the most common genes and DNA. Clone size and V and J calls follow TCRdb, not the original study. This sample comprises around 190,000 distinct CDR3 sequences, roughly 56% of them detected only once. 15% to 20% of the sample is held by the ten biggest clonotypes.

Material for sequencing was sorted CD4+, CD8+, or CD8+CD57+ T cells (not recorded which) from PBMCs. This TCR derives from a human donor in good health, serving as a control.

Here the CDR3 is given as CASSLSRFGAEAFF. In nucleotides, the sequence is TGTGCCAGCAGTTTATCGAGGTTCGGGGCAGAAGCTTTCTTT. The receptor chain draws on TRBV27 and TRBJ1-1; perhaps TRBD1 is the D gene, with 5 bases matching. The CDR3 contains 14 residues, cysteine and phenylalanine counted. Only CDR3 DNA is held: 42 bases, read in frame from base 1. Trimming at the junction amounts to 0 bases on V and 8 bases on J, and the germline ends lie 13 bases apart. CDR1 and CDR2 are read off the germline V gene (reference sequence) as MNHEY and SMNVEV.